Sequencing of this T cell receptor beta chain was carried out in a study of T-cell memory formation after mild COVID-19. Study-wide context: TCR clusters were mostly confined to one donor each. Study-level points and caveats: Memory cells collected pre-infection included some clones that later responded, suggesting cross-reactive memory joined. Later expanders leaned CD4+, whereas day 15 to 85 contracting clones were balanced CD4/CD8.

TCR alpha and TCR beta cDNA libraries with sample barcodes and UMIs came from 5'RACE using constant-segment primers. TCRdb reprocessed the 5' RACE reads via MiXCR and lists one record per CDR3 protein. The sample consists of 400,000 or so distinct CDR3 sequences, 20% of them appearing once. This clonotype was detected a few times. The antigen is unknown. Trimming took off 7 bases at V and 0 bases at J, with 13 bases between the two ends. The length of the CDR3 is 16 residues. Germline-derived CDR1 and CDR2 are LNHDA and SQIVND (reference sequence). This TCR was recovered from an adult woman who had mild COVID-19 (a few samples of this study predate the infection). Cell type and time point are not known. This chain joins TRBV19 and TRBJ2-6; D not resolved. Source material: PBMCs or a T cell subset sorted from them (not recorded which). The CDR3: CASTPWGPSGANVLTF. The CDR3 DNA reads as TGTGCCAGTACCCCTTGGGGTCCCTCTGGGGCCAACGTCCTGACTTTC.